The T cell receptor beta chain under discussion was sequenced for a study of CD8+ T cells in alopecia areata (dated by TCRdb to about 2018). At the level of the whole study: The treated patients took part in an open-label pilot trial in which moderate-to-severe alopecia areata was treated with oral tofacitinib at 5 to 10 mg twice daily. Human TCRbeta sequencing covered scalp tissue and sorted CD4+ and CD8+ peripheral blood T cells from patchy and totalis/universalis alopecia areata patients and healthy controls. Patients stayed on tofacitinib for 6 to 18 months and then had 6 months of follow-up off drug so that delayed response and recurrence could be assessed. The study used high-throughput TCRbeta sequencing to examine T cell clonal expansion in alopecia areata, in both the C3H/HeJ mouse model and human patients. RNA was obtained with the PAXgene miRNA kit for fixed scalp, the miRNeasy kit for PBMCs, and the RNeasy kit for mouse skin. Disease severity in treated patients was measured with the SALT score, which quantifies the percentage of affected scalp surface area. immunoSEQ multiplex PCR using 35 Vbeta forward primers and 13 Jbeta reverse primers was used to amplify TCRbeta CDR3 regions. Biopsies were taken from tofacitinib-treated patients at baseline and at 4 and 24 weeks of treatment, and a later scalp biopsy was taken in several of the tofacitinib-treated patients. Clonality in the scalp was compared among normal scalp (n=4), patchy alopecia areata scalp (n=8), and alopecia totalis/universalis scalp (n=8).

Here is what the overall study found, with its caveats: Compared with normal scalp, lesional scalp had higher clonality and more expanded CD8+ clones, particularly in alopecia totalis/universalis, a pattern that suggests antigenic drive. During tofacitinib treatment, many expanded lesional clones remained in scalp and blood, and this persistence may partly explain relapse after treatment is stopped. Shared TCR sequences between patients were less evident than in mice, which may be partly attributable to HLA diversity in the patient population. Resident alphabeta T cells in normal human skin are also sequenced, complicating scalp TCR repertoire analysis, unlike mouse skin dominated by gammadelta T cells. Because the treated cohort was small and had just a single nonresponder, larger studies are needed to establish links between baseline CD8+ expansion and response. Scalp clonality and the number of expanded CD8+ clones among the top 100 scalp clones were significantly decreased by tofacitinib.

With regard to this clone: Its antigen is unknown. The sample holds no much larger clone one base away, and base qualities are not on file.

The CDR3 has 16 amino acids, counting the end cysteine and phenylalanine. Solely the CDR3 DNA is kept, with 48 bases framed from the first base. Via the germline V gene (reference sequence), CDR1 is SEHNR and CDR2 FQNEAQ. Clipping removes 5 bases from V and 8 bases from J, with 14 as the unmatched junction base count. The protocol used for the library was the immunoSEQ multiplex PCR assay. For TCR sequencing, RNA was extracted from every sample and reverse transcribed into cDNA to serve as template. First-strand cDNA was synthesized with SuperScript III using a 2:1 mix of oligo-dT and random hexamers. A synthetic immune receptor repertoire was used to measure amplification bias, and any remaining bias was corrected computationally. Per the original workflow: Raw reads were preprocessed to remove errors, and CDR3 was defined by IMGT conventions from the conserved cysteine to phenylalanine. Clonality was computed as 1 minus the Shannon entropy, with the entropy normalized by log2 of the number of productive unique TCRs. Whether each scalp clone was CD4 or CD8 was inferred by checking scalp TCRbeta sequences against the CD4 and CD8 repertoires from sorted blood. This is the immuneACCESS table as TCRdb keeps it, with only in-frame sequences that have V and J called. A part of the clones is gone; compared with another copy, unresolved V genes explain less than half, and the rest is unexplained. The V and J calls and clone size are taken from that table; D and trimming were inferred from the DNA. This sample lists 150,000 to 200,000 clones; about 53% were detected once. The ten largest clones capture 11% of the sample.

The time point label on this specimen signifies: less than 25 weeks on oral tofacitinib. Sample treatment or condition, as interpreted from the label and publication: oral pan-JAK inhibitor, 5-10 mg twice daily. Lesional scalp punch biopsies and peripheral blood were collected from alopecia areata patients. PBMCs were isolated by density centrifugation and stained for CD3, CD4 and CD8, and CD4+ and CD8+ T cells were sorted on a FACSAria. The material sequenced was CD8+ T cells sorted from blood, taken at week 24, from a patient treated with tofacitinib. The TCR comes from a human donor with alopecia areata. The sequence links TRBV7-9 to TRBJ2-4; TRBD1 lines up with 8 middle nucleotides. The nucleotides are TGTGCCAGCAGCCCCTCCCTCCGACAGGGGATGGACATTCAGTACTTC. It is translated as CASSPSLRQGMDIQYF.